This T cell receptor (beta chain) was identified in a study of blood T cells in healthy people across ages. A sample-barcoded 5' primer and a J-beta primer mix were used in a second PCR of roughly 7 to 12 cycles. Carrying 12 random nucleotides, a template-switch adaptor labeled each individual cDNA molecule. TCRdb fed the 5' RACE reads into MiXCR, producing one record per CDR3 protein. The sample has roughly 730,000 distinct CDR3 sequences, 56% seen once. Overall study findings and caveats: Both naive CD4+ cell counts and diversity were greater in long-lived donors than in aged donors. In older individuals, TCR beta diversity per million T cells was lower, falling roughly linearly with age.

Points on this clonotype: Its target is not known. Germline and junction disagree at one end, which may indicate a read error.

CDR3 length equals 19 residues. Germline CDR1 KGHDR, CDR2 SFDVKD. The source material was blood. The V and J genes are TRBV24-1 and TRBJ2-3; 7 nucleotides line up with TRBD1. The source of this sequence is a man in his forties or fifties in good health. This chain's CDR3 is CATSDFTEIRQGSPDTRYF. The CDR3 coding sequence is TGTGCCACCAGTGATTTTACGGAGATCCGACAGGGTTCTCCAGATACGCGGTATTTT.